Listed below are T cell receptor beta chains from one sample, sequenced in a study of human T cells and chemical hapten exposure. TCRdb re-called the RACE reads through MiXCR, storing one row per CDR3 protein. This table has about 140,000 distinct CDR3 sequences, approximately 12% appearing once. Sequencing used whole blood, obtained in connection with sensitization to the hapten diphenylcyclopropenone (DPC). These receptors were taken from a woman between 50 and 59 years old with alopecia areata. Some clones in this sample may be carry-over from other donors' samples. Each CDR3 is given with its conserved first and last residue. Each record gives: D gene, clone size, J gene, CDR3 length, V gene, CDR3 DNA, CDR3 protein. The D gene is left open where the match is weak. Expanded clones are given a class, and other clones once, few, many or no size at all.

>TRBD2|NA|TRBJ2-3|18|TRBV27
TGTGCCAGCAGTTTATCGAGGGCTGGGACGGGGGGGACAGATACGCAGTATTTT
CASSLSRAGTGGTDTQYF
>NA|few|TRBJ1-6|15|TRBV27
TGTGCCAGCAGTTTTGGGCCGGGCGCGTTTTCACCCCTCCACTTT
CASSFGPGAFSPLHF
>TRBD1|few|TRBJ2-2|13|TRBV12-3/TRBV12-4
TGTTCTACCGGGACAGGGACCACCGGGGAGCTGTTTTTT
CSTGTGTTGELFF
>NA|few|TRBJ2-7|18|TRBV7-2
TGTGCCAGCAGCTTAGCGGGAGGAGCTACGAGCAATATCTACGAGCAGTACTTC
CASSLAGGATSNIYEQYF
>NA|few|TRBJ1-1|13|TRBV29-1
TGCAGCGTTGAAAAGGGGGGGAACACTGAAGCTTTCTTT
CSVEKGGNTEAFF
>NA|few|TRBJ2-1|14|TRBV5-4
TGTGCCAGCAGCTTGAACTTCGGGGGCCCTGAGCAGTTCTTC
CASSLNFGGPEQFF
>TRBD2|few|TRBJ2-5|14|TRBV19
TGTGCCACTGGAGGTAGCGGGAGGCAAGAGACCCAGTACTTC
CATGGSGRQETQYF
>NA|NA|TRBJ2-6|14|TRBV27
TGTGCCAGCAGTTTATCGAATGGGGCCAACGTCCTGAATTTC
CASSLSNGANVLNF
>TRBD2|few|TRBJ2-3|14|TRBV20-1
TGCAGTGCTCCGGGACTAGCGGCCGGAGTGTGGCAGTATTTT
CSAPGLAAGVWQYF
>NA|NA|TRBJ2-7|16|TRBV5-1
TGCGCCAGCAGATCTGACTTTGCGGGACTCTCCTACGAGCAGTACTTC
CASRSDFAGLSYEQYF
>TRBD2|few|TRBJ2-7|15|TRBV19
TGTGCCAGTAGTGGCCGAGCGGGGTCCCCCTACGAGCAGTACTTC
CASSGRAGSPYEQYF
>NA|many|TRBJ2-7|15|TRBV6-2/TRBV6-3
TGTGCCAGCAGTTACTCGTCCAGGGGACCCTACGAGCAGTACTTC
CASSYSSRGPYEQYF
>TRBD2|NA|TRBJ2-1|18|TRBV6-5
TGTGCCAGCAGTTACCCCCGGGGGGGGGAGACTAATTACAATGAGCAGTTCTTC
CASSYPRGGETNYNEQFF
>NA|NA|TRBJ1-5|15|TRBV12-3/TRBV12-4
TGTGCCAGCAGTTTAGGGGGTCGCCTCAATCAGCCCCAGCATTTT
CASSLGGRLNQPQHF
>NA|NA|TRBJ2-2|14|TRBV5-1
TGCGCCAGCAGCTTGATCGCGGGCACCGGGGAGCTGTTTTTT
CASSLIAGTGELFF
>NA|few|TRBJ2-7|13|TRBV29-1
TGCAGCGTTGAAACGGGATCAGCCTACGAGCAGTACTTC
CSVETGSAYEQYF
>TRBD2|few|TRBJ2-3|16|TRBV5-1
TGCGCCAGCAGTTCTCTAGCGGGAGCGGGAACAGATACGCAGTATTTT
CASSSLAGAGTDTQYF
>NA|NA|TRBJ1-1|15|TRBV5-1
TGCGCCAGCAGCTTGGAGGCATGGGGGAGGACTGAAGCTTTCTTT
CASSLEAWGRTEAFF
>TRBD2|few|TRBJ2-1|17|TRBV11-2
TGTGCCAGCACCCTGGGACTAGCGGGAGAGCCCTACAATGAGCAGTTCTTC
CASTLGLAGEPYNEQFF
>NA|NA|TRBJ2-5|13|TRBV29-1
TGCAGCGCCCTGAGGAGCCCAGGGGAGACCCAGTACTTC
CSALRSPGETQYF
>NA|NA|TRBJ2-7|14|TRBV7-2
TGTGCCAGCAGCTTAACGGGGCAAATCTACGAGCAGTACTTC
CASSLTGQIYEQYF
>TRBD2|many|TRBJ2-4|18|TRBV20-1
TGCAGTGCTAGAGATGTAGGGGGTCGTGCGGGAGGGCAGAACATTCAGTACTTC
CSARDVGGRAGGQNIQYF
>NA|NA|TRBJ2-1|13|TRBV7-2
TGTGCCAGCAGCTTGCGGCAGGTCAATGAGCAGTTCTTC
CASSLRQVNEQFF
>TRBD2|NA|TRBJ2-3|16|TRBV30
TGTGCCTGGAGTTTACTAGCGGGGGATCCTCTTCAGAGGCAGTATTTT
CAWSLLAGDPLQRQYF
>NA|many|TRBJ2-1|12|TRBV28
TGTGCCAGCAGCCTCCGGGGATTTGAGCAGTTCTTC
CASSLRGFEQFF
>NA|few|TRBJ1-1|14|TRBV7-8
TGTGCCAGCAGCCCGCGGACGGGGCCCACTGAAGCTTTCTTT
CASSPRTGPTEAFF
>NA|NA|TRBJ1-5|15|TRBV7-9
TGTGCCAGCAGCTTAGGGCAGATTAGCAATCAGCCCCAGCATTTT
CASSLGQISNQPQHF
>NA|few|TRBJ2-1|13|TRBV5-5
TGTGCCAGCGGGCCTGGAGGATACAATGAGCAGTTCTTC
CASGPGGYNEQFF
>NA|NA|TRBJ2-3|15|TRBV5-1
TGCGCCAGCAGCGTCGGGGGGCCTAGCACAGATACGCAGTATTTT
CASSVGGPSTDTQYF
>NA|many|TRBJ2-7|14|TRBV11-2
TGTGCCAGCAGCTTATTGCGAGGACCCTACGAGCAGTACTTC
CASSLLRGPYEQYF
>TRBD1|NA|TRBJ2-7|14|TRBV28
TGTGCCAGCAGCCAAGGGGACAGGGCGGGGATACAGTACTTC
CASSQGDRAGIQYF
>NA|many|TRBJ1-5|19|TRBV21-1
TGTGCCAGCAGCAAAGTAAGGGGGATAGGCGTTAAGAGCAATCAGCCCCAGCATTTT
CASSKVRGIGVKSNQPQHF
>NA|many|TRBJ1-1|15|TRBV4-3
TGCGCCAGCAGCCCACCCGGGGCCCCGAACACTGAAGCTTTCTTT
CASSPPGAPNTEAFF